These 22 T cell receptor beta chains came from one sample sequenced in a study of blood T cell repertoires in COVID-19. The assay was immunoSEQ multiplex PCR, and TCRdb's table has in-frame clones only and misses some. This sample has under 250,000 clones, with roughly 84% found just once. The sample was peripheral blood. These receptors were taken from a middle-aged woman who had recovered from COVID-19.

This chain joins TRBV5-1 and TRBJ1-1; the D gene is possibly TRBD1 (5 bases). Deletions cut 0 bases from V and 7 bases from J, with 7 bases between. Germline V CDR1 and CDR2: SGHRS, YFSETQ. This CDR3 is 12 amino acids long. Written as DNA, the CDR3 is TGCGCCAGCAGCTTGGCCCAGGGTGAAGCTTTCTTT. Protein product: CASSLAQGEAFF.

For this clone: Additional DNA sequences in this sample encode the identical CDR3. The CDR3 spells CAWSLSGNTIYF. The DNA for the CDR3 is TGTGCCTGGAGCCTTTCTGGAAACACCATATATTTT. The V gene is TRBV30, the J gene TRBJ1-3; D gene ambiguous. The length of the CDR3 is 12 residues. V was pared by 3 bases and J by 1 base, with 4 bases between. Per the germline V gene, CDR1 is GTSNPN and CDR2 is SVGIG (reference sequence). Combining the CDR3 with reference TRBV30 and TRBJ1-3 gives the whole variable domain SQTIHQWPATLVQPVGSPLSLECTVEGTSNPNLYWYRQAAGRGLQLLFYSVGIGQISSEVPQNLSASRPQDRQFILSSKKLLLSDSGFYLCAWSLSGNTIYFGEGSWLTVV.

Only a few counts were recorded for this clone. Here the CDR3 reads CSARDRGASGNTIYF. In nucleotides, the CDR3 is TGCAGCGCTCGGGACAGGGGGGCCTCTGGAAACACCATATATTTT. The rearrangement joins TRBV29-1 to TRBJ1-3; 11 bases fit TRBD1. The length of the CDR3 is 15 residues. In germline, CDR1 is SQVTM, CDR2 ANQGSEA. V shed 7 bases, J shed 0 bases, and the junction held 5 bases outside the gene matches.

The chain has TRBV3-1 (or the pseudogene TRBV3-2) and TRBJ1-1; 10 bases are shared with TRBD1. Germline V lookup: CDR1 LGHDT, CDR2 YNNKEL (reference sequence). V lost 3 bases, J lost 5 bases, and 3 bases stayed unmatched. The CDR3 extends over 14 amino acids. The CDR3 coding sequence is TGTGCCAGCAGCCAGGGGACAGGGGAGACTGAAGCTTTCTTT. Translating it yields CASSQGTGETEAFF.

J is TRBJ1-1 and V is TRBV28, with 8 bases matching TRBD1. The CDR3 runs to 16 residues. V shed 3 bases and J 1 base; nucleotides not matched to a gene: 7. Germline V CDR1 and CDR2: MDHEN, SYDVKM. CDR3 in amino acids: CASSFGVGQANTEAFF. DNA for the CDR3: TGTGCCAGCAGTTTTGGAGTGGGACAGGCGAACACTGAAGCTTTCTTT.

The chain joins TRBV12-5 to TRBJ2-1, with a tentative D call TRBD1 (5 bases). The CDR3 runs 14 residues. The V gene lost 1 base and the J gene lost 8 bases, with 12 bases spanning the gap. Germline loops: CDR1 LGHNT, CDR2 FRNRAP. This CDR3 reads CASGLGQGGDEQFF. The CDR3 bases are TGTGCTAGTGGTTTGGGTCAGGGTGGGGATGAGCAGTTCTTC.

The CDR3 is CASSILANTYNEQFF. CDR3 sequence (DNA): TGTGCCAGCAGTATCCTAGCGAATACCTACAATGAGCAGTTCTTC. V gene TRBV6-2 or TRBV6-3 combines with J gene TRBJ2-1; TRBD2 might be the D (6 bases). The CDR3 is made up of 15 amino acids. Looked up from germline, CDR1 is MNHEY and CDR2 is SVGEGT. V gave up 5 bases and J gave up 2 bases, with 13 bases separating them.

V gene TRBV5-4 combines with J gene TRBJ2-5; D ambiguous. From germline, CDR1 is SGHNT and CDR2 YYREEE (reference sequence). The ends were cut back, 0 bases at V and 2 bases at J, with 11 bases in the middle. The CDR3 totals 15 residues. The CDR3 DNA reads TGTGCCAGCAGCTTGGATTTCTCCCAGCAAGAGACCCAGTACTTC. Translating it yields CASSLDFSQQETQYF. Together with reference TRBV5-4 and TRBJ2-5, the CDR3 gives the full variable domain: ETGVTQSPTHLIKTRGQQVTLRCSSQSGHNTVSWYQQALGQGPQFIFQYYREEENGRGNFPPRFSGLQFPNYSSELNVNALELDDSALYLCASSLDFSQQETQYFGPGTRLLVL.

CDR3 nucleotides: TGTGCCAGCAGTCCCACTGGGGGGACAGGGGGCGCGGGTGGCTACACCTTC. Its protein is CASSPTGGTGGAGGYTF. V usage is TRBV27 and J usage is TRBJ1-2, with 12 bases fitting TRBD1. J was trimmed by 7 bases and V by 5 bases; bases with no gene match: 14. From germline, CDR1 is MNHEY and CDR2 SMNVEV (reference sequence). The CDR3 has 17 residues.

J is TRBJ1-3 and V is TRBV4-1; D is ambiguous. This CDR3 is 16 amino acids long. Trimming took 4 bases from V and 2 from J, leaving 15 bases between them. CDR1 is MGHRA and CDR2 is YSYEKL in the germline V gene. CDR3 region: CASSPDFGMTGNTIYF. In DNA form, the CDR3 reads TGCGCCAGCAGCCCAGATTTCGGGATGACTGGAAACACCATATATTTT.

This clone was seen a handful of times. The genes are TRBV4-1 and TRBJ1-4, with a weak D call TRBD1 (5 bases). Germline CDR1 is MGHRA and CDR2 is YSYEKL. Trimming shortened V by 0 bases and J by 7 bases, and 15 bases separated the two germline ends. The CDR3 runs 16 residues. The DNA for the CDR3 is TGCGCCAGCAGCCAAGATATTTCTGGGGGGAGTGAAAAACTGTTTTTT. This sequence encodes CASSQDISGGSEKLFF.

The chain has TRBV9 and TRBJ2-6; TRBD2 agrees at 7 bases. Germline V gene sequence: CDR1 SGDLS, CDR2 YYNGEE. CDR3 length: 19 residues. V was pared by 4 bases and J by 1 base, with 14 bases of the junction left unmatched. The CDR3 sequence is CASSIRNGREGSGANVLTF. The CDR3 DNA sequence: TGTGCCAGCAGCATCCGGAACGGCAGGGAGGGGTCTGGGGCCAACGTCCTGACTTTC.

The chain has TRBV15 and TRBJ2-2, with TRBD2 as a possible D gene (5 bases). Trimming removed 0 bases from V and 3 bases from J, with 11 bases in between. The CDR3 covers 16 residues. Germline V CDR1 and CDR2: LNHNV, YYDKDF (reference sequence). The CDR3 DNA is TGTGCCACCAGCAGAGAAGAGGGCATTTACACCGGGGAGCTGTTTTTT. This codes for CATSREEGIYTGELFF. Using reference TRBV15 and TRBJ2-2 for the parts outside the CDR3, the full variable domain is DAMVIQNPRYQVTQFGKPVTLSCSQTLNHNVMYWYQQKSSQAPKLLFHYYDKDFNNEADTPDNFQSRRPNTSFCFLDIRSPGLGDTAMYLCATSREEGIYTGELFFGEGSRLTVL.

This clone has a count of ten or more. V and J are TRBV6-5 and TRBJ1-1, with unresolved D. Deletions cut 6 bases from V and 6 bases from J, with 14 bases between. The CDR3 consists of 13 residues. Germline assignment: CDR1 MNHEY and CDR2 SVGAGI. CDR3 nucleotide sequence: TGTGCCAGCAGACTAACGGTTATCGCTGAAGCTTTCTTT. Encoded protein: CASRLTVIAEAFF.

The CDR3 sequence is CASSERAERTGGYTF. The CDR3 DNA reads TGTGCCAGCAGTGAGAGGGCGGAGAGGACTGGAGGCTACACCTTC. The chain links TRBV6-1 to TRBJ1-2; D ambiguous. This CDR3 is 15 amino acids long. CDR1 and CDR2 (germline): MNHNS, SASEGT. Trimming stripped 3 bases from V and 8 bases from J, with 19 bases between.

The J gene is TRBJ1-2, the V gene TRBV30; 7 bases are a match to TRBD1. Germline CDR1 and CDR2: GTSNPN and SVGIG (reference sequence). J was trimmed by 6 bases and V by 5 bases; bases with no gene match: 9. This CDR3 has 13 amino acids. The CDR3 bases are TGTGCCTGGGGCTTTTTAGGACAGGATGGCTACACCTTC. Translation gives CAWGFLGQDGYTF.

The V gene is TRBV10-3, the J gene TRBJ1-1; D might be TRBD1 (6 bases). The CDR3 is 15 amino acids. Trimming left V 0 bases short and J 3 bases short, with 11 bases between. Germline-derived CDR1 and CDR2 are ENHRY and SYGVKD. The CDR3 DNA reads TGTGCCATCAGTGAGTCCAGGGAGGGGGACACTGAAGCTTTCTTT. Its translation: CAISESREGDTEAFF.

This clone was seen many times. The chain uses TRBV11-2 and TRBJ1-6; 7 bases are a match to TRBD1. CDR3 length equals 15 residues. The ends lost 2 bases at V and 6 bases at J; junction bases unmatched: 4. Germline V lookup: CDR1 SGHAT, CDR2 FQNNGV. CDR3 nucleotides: TGTGCCAGCAGCTTAAGGCAGGGGGGTAATTCACCCCTCCACTTT. Amino acids: CASSLRQGGNSPLHF.

Regarding this clone: Other nucleotide sequences from this sample produce the same CDR3. The chain couples TRBV30 to TRBJ2-7; TRBD1 matches at 7 bases. Germline CDR1 reads GTSNPN; CDR2 reads SVGIG (reference sequence). This CDR3 comprises 13 residues. The ends lost 0 bases at V and 3 bases at J; junction bases unmatched: 2. In DNA form, the CDR3 reads TGTGCCTGGAGTGTATCAGGGGGCTACGAGCAGTACTTC. It translates to CAWSVSGGYEQYF.

The V and J genes are TRBV19 and TRBJ2-5, with D perhaps matching TRBD1 (6 bases). The CDR3 totals 14 residues. Trimming left V 4 bases short and J 1 base short, with 10 bases between. The germline V gene encodes CDR1 LNHDA and CDR2 SQIVND (reference sequence). CDR3 sequence: CASSTGTIQETQYF. CDR3 in DNA: TGTGCCAGTAGTACAGGGACAATCCAAGAGACCCAGTACTTC.

The genes are TRBV12-5 and TRBJ2-1, with a tentative D call TRBD1 (5 bases). V lost 2 bases to trimming and J lost 8 bases, with 13 bases between them. Germline V gene data show CDR1 as LGHNT and CDR2 as FRNRAP. This CDR3 contains 14 residues. Here the CDR3 DNA reads TGTGCTAGTGGTTTGTCCGACCTCAGGGATGAGCAGTTCTTC. This codes for CASGLSDLRDEQFF.

Remarks on this clone: Additional DNA sequences in this sample encode the identical CDR3. V gene TRBV9 combines with J gene TRBJ2-1; TRBD2 might be the D (5 bases). The V end lost 0 bases, the J end lost 1 base, and 8 bases lay between the germline ends. The CDR3 runs to 15 residues. The germline CDR1 and CDR2 sequences are SGDLS and YYNGEE. The CDR3 region has the DNA TGTGCCAGCAGCGTAGACGGAGGATCCTACAATGAGCAGTTCTTC. Translation: CASSVDGGSYNEQFF.